At least ten counts were recorded for the clone carrying this T cell receptor (beta chain). Its target is not known. Separate cDNA molecules received unique molecular identifiers, which the library attached to them. TCRdb redid the calling of the RACE reads with MiXCR, one entry per CDR3 protein. The table includes tens of thousands of distinct CDR3 sequences, around 10% detected once. This specimen belongs to a study of human T cells and chemical hapten exposure. Broader study findings: Every donor had alopecia, and their immune response may therefore differ from healthy people's. TCRs exceeding a frequency of 1 in 1000 stayed unchanged under DPC sensitization.

Noted time point: patch test 2, 6 weeks after DPC sensitization. Treatment: therapeutic diphenylcyclopropenone sensitization with weekly scalp DPC. Non-pregnant alopecia patients aged 18 to 70, suitable for DPC therapy. Germline values: CDR1 DFQATT, CDR2 SNEGSKA (reference sequence). This CDR3 comprises 12 residues. Trimming left V 2 bases short and J 5 bases short, with 10 bases between. This chain connects TRBV20-1 to TRBJ2-7, with a possible D match to TRBD1 (6 bases). This specimen consisted of whole blood, obtained in connection with sensitization to the hapten diphenylcyclopropenone (DPC). This clonotype was obtained from a woman aged 45-59 years with alopecia areata. Some clones in this sample may be carry-over from other donors' samples. CDR3 protein: CSARKGQNEQYF. CDR3 coding DNA: TGCAGTGCTAGAAAAGGACAGAACGAGCAGTACTTC.